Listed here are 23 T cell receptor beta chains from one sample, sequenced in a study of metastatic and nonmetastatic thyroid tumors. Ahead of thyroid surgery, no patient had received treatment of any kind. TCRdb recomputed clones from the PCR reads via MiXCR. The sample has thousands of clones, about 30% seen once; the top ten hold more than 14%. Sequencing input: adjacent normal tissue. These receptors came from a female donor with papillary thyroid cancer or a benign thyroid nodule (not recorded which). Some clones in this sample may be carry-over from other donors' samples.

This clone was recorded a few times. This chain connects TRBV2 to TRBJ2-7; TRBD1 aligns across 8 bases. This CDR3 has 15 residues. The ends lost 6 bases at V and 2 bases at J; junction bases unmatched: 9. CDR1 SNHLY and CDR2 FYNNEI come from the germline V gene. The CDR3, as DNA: TGTGCCAGCAGGGTGGACAGGGAAAACCCCTACGAGCAGTACTTC. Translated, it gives CASRVDRENPYEQYF. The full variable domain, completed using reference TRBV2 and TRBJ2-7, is EPEVTQTPSHQVTQMGQEVILRCVPISNHLYFYWYRQILGQKVEFLVSFYNNEISEKSEIFDDQFSVERPDGSNFTLKIRSTKLEDSAMYFCASRVDRENPYEQYFGPGTRLTVT.

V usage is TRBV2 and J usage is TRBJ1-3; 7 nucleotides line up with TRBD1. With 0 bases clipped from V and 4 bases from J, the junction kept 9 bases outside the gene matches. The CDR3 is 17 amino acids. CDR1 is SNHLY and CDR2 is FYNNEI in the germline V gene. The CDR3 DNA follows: TGTGCCAGCAGTGAAGCTGACAGGGTCAGGGTCGGAAACACCATATATTTT. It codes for CASSEADRVRVGNTIYF.

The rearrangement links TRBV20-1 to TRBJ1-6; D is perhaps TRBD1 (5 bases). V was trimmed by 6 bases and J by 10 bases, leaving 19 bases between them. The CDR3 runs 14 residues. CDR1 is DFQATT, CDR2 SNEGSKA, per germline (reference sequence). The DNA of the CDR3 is TGCAGTGCGTCCTCGGGGGAGGAGTCCTCACCCCTCCACTTT. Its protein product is CSASSGEESSPLHF.

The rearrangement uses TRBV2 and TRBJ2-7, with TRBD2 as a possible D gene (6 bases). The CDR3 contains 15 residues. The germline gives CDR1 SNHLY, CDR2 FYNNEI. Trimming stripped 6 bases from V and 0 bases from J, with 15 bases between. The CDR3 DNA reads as TGTGCCAGCAGCGGGAGCGGATCAAACTCCTACGAGCAGTACTTC. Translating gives CASSGSGSNSYEQYF.

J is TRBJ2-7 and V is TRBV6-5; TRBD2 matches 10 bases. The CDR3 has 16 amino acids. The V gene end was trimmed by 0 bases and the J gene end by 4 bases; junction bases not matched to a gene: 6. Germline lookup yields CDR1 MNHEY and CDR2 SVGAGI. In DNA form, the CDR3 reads TGTGCCAGCAGTTACTCAGGCCTAGCGGGAGCTTACGAGCAGTACTTC. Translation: CASSYSGLAGAYEQYF.

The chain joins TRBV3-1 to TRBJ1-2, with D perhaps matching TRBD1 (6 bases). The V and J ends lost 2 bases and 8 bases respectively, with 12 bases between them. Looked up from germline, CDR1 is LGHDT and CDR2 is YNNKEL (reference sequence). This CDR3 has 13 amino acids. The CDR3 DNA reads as TGTGCCAGCAGCCAAAGACAGGCGGGGGGCTACACCTTC. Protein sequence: CASSQRQAGGYTF. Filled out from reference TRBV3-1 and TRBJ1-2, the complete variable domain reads DTAVSQTPKYLVTQMGNDKSIKCEQNLGHDTMYWYKQDSKKFLKIMFSYNNKELIINETVPNRFSPKSPDKAHLNLHINSLELGDSAVYFCASSQRQAGGYTFGSGTRLTVV.

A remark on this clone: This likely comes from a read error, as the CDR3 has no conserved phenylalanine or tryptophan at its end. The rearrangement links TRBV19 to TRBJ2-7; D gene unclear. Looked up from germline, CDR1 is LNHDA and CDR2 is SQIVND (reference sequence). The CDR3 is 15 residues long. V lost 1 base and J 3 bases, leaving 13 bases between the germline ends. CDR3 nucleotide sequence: TGTGCCAGTAGTATAGGAGGAGCAGAAATCTACGAGCAGTACCTC. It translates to CASSIGGAEIYEQYL.

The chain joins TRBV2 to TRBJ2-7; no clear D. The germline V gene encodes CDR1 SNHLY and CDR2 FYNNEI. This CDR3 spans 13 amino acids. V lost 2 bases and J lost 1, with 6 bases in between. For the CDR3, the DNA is TGTGCCAGCAGTGAAACGGCTTCCTACGAGCAGTACTTC. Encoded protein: CASSETASYEQYF.

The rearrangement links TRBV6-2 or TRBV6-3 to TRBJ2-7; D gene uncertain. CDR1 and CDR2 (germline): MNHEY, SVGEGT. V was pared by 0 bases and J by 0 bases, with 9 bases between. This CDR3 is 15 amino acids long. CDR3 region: CASSYSSYSSYEQYF. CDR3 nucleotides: TGTGCCAGCAGTTACTCGAGCTACTCCTCCTACGAGCAGTACTTC.

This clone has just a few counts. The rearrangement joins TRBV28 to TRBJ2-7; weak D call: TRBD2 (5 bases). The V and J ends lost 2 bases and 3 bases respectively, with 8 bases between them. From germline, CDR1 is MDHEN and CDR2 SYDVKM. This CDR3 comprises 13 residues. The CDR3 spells CASSLAAGYEQYF. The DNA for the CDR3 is TGTGCCAGCAGTTTAGCCGCGGGCTACGAGCAGTACTTC.

In DNA form, the CDR3 reads TGTGCCACCAGCAGTGGGCAGGGTGACTACGAGCAGTACTTC. This gives the protein CATSSGQGDYEQYF. The chain carries TRBV15 and TRBJ2-7, with D possibly matching TRBD1 (5 bases). Germline-derived CDR1 and CDR2 are LNHNV and YYDKDF (reference sequence). Trimming shortened V by 3 bases and J by 3 bases, and 12 bases separated the two germline ends. The CDR3 extends over 14 amino acids. Full variable domain (remainder filled in from reference TRBV15 and TRBJ2-7): DAMVIQNPRYQVTQFGKPVTLSCSQTLNHNVMYWYQQKSSQAPKLLFHYYDKDFNNEADTPDNFQSRRPNTSFCFLDIRSPGLGDTAMYLCATSSGQGDYEQYFGPGTRLTVT.

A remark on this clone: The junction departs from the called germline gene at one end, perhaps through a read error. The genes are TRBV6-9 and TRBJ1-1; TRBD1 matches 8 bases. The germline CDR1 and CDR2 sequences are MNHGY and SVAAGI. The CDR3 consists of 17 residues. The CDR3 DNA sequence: TGTGCCCGCAGTTACAGAGACTGGACAGGGCGGAACACTGAAGCTTTCTTT. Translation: CARSYRDWTGRNTEAFF.

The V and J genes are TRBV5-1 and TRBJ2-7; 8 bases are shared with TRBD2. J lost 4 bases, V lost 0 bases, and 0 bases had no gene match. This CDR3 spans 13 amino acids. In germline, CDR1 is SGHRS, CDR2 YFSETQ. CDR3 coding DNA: TGCGCCAGCAGCTTGGCTAGCGGGTACGAGCAGTACTTC. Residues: CASSLASGYEQYF.

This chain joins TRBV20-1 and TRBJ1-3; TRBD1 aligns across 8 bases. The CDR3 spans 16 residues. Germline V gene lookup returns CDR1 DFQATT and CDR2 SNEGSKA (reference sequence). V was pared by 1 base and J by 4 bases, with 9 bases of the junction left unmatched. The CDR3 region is CSARGSTGAEGNTIYF. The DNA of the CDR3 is TGCAGTGCTAGAGGCTCGACAGGGGCGGAAGGAAACACCATATATTTT.

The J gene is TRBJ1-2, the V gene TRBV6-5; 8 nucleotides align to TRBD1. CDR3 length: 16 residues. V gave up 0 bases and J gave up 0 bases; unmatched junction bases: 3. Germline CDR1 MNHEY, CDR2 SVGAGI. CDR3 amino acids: CASSYSPTGANYGYTF. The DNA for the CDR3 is TGTGCCAGCAGTTACTCACCGACAGGGGCTAACTATGGCTACACCTTC.

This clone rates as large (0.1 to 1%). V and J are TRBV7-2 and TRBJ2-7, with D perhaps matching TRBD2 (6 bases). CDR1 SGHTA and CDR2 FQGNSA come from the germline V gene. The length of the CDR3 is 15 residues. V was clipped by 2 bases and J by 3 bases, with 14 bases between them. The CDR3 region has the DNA TGTGCCAGCAGCTTACATGGGGGGATCTTCTACGAGCAGTACTTC. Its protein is CASSLHGGIFYEQYF.

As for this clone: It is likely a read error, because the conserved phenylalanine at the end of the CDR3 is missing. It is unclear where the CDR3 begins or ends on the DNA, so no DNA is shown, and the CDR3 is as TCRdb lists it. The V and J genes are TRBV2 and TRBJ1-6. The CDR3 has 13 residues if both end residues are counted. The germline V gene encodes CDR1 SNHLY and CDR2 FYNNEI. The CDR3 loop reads CASLVQTNSPLHY.

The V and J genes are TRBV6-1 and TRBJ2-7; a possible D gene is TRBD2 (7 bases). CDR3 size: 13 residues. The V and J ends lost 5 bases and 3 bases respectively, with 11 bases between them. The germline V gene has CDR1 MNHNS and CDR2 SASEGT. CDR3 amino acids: CASSKGGGYEQYF. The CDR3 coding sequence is TGTGCCAGCAGTAAGGGGGGGGGCTACGAGCAGTACTTC.

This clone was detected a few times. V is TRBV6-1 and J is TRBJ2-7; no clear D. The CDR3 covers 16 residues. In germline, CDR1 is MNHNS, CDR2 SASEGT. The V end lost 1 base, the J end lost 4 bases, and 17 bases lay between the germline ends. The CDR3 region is CASSEVQTCALYEQYF. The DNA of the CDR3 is TGTGCCAGCAGTGAAGTTCAGACCTGCGCGTTATACGAGCAGTACTTC.

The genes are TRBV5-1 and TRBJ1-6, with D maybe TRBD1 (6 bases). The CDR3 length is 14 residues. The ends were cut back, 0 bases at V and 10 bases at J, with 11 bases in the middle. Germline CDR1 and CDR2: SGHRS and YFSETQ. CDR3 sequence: CASSLGQVLSPLHF. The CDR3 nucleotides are TGCGCCAGCAGCTTGGGACAGGTTCTCTCACCCCTCCACTTT.

As DNA, the CDR3 is TGCAGCGGGGGCCGTGACCAAGAGACCCAGTACTTC. Amino acids: CSGGRDQETQYF. The V and J genes are TRBV29-1 and TRBJ2-5, with a weak D call TRBD1 (5 bases). With 7 bases removed from V and 0 bases from J, the gap between germline ends came to 9 bases. From germline, CDR1 is SQVTM and CDR2 ANQGSEA. This CDR3 comprises 12 residues. The full variable domain, in which reference TRBV29-1 and TRBJ2-5 provide the parts outside the CDR3, is SAVISQKPSRDICQRGTSLTIQCQVDSQVTMMFWYRQQPGQSLTLIATANQGSEATYESGFVIDKFPISRPNLTFSTLTVSNMSPEDSSIYLCSGGRDQETQYFGPGTRLLVL.

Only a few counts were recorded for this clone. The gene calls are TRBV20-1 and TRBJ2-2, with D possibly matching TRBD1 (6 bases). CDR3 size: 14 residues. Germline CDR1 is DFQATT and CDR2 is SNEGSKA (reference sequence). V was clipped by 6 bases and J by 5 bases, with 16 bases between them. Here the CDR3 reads CSANPGERTGELFF. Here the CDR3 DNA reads TGCAGTGCCAATCCAGGGGAGAGGACCGGGGAGCTGTTTTTT.

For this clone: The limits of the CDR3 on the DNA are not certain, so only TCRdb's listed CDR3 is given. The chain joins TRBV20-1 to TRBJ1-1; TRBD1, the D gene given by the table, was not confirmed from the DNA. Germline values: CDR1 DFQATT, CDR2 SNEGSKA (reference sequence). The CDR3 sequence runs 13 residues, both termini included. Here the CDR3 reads CSAWGGGNTEASF.